The rows below give T cell receptor beta chains drawn from one sample of a study of blood T cell repertoires in COVID-19. The table came from immunoSEQ multiplex PCR; TCRdb's copy has only in-frame clones and leaves some out. Seen here are around 300,000 clones, about four fifths observed once, and the top ten hold approximately 3.1%. Material for sequencing was peripheral blood. The origin of the receptors is a man between 25 and 39 years old with active or convalescent COVID-19. Each CDR3 is given with its conserved first and last residue. Fields, in order: J gene, V gene, CDR3 protein.

j_gene: TRBJ2-3; v_gene: TRBV5-1; CDR3aa: CASSLLTSGGTSTDTQYF
j_gene: TRBJ1-6; v_gene: TRBV7-2; CDR3aa: CASSPGRPYNSPLHF
j_gene: TRBJ2-7; v_gene: TRBV12-3/TRBV12-4; CDR3aa: CASSLARGLEQYF
j_gene: TRBJ1-2; v_gene: TRBV29-1; CDR3aa: CSVQLRTGDYGYTF
j_gene: TRBJ1-4; v_gene: TRBV5-4; CDR3aa: CASSWVLQEPTNEKLFF
j_gene: TRBJ2-7; v_gene: TRBV6-1; CDR3aa: CASSAHPQGAAYEQYF
j_gene: TRBJ1-1; v_gene: TRBV13; CDR3aa: CASSLERFTEAFF
j_gene: TRBJ2-1; v_gene: TRBV28; CDR3aa: CASSLDLSSYNEQFF
j_gene: TRBJ2-7; v_gene: TRBV2; CDR3aa: CASSAQASSSYEQYF
j_gene: TRBJ2-5; v_gene: TRBV5-1; CDR3aa: CASSPGGGSRETQYF
j_gene: TRBJ2-7; v_gene: TRBV7-2; CDR3aa: CASSLVRVPGYEQYF
j_gene: TRBJ2-7; v_gene: TRBV9; CDR3aa: CASSEGGTGGCEQYF
j_gene: TRBJ2-7; v_gene: TRBV4-1; CDR3aa: CASSHDISYEQYF
j_gene: TRBJ1-1; v_gene: TRBV20-1; CDR3aa: CSATGNTEAFF
j_gene: TRBJ2-3; v_gene: TRBV5-1; CDR3aa: CASRHPGPLDPTDTQYF
j_gene: TRBJ2-7; v_gene: TRBV7-6; CDR3aa: CASSSLRSYEQYF
j_gene: TRBJ2-1; v_gene: TRBV19; CDR3aa: CASSMGAGGYNEQFF
j_gene: TRBJ1-1; v_gene: TRBV9; CDR3aa: CASSVEPDMNTEAFF
j_gene: TRBJ2-1; v_gene: TRBV5-4; CDR3aa: CASLLGGAVNEQFF
j_gene: TRBJ1-2; v_gene: TRBV3-1/TRBV3-2; CDR3aa: CASSQGAANYGYTF
j_gene: TRBJ2-1; v_gene: TRBV28; CDR3aa: CASSPGTGDHNEQFF
j_gene: TRBJ1-5; v_gene: TRBV7-2; CDR3aa: CASSGQLSNQPQHF
j_gene: TRBJ1-6; v_gene: TRBV7-2; CDR3aa: CASSPQGLSLHF
j_gene: TRBJ2-7; v_gene: TRBV6-2/TRBV6-3; CDR3aa: CATTPSTVASYEQYF
j_gene: TRBJ1-1; v_gene: TRBV19; CDR3aa: CASSIVGQVEAFF
j_gene: TRBJ2-1; v_gene: TRBV7-6; CDR3aa: CASSLATSGNYNEQFF
j_gene: TRBJ1-1; v_gene: TRBV7-3; CDR3aa: CASSLQGAGGAFF
j_gene: TRBJ1-2; v_gene: TRBV18; CDR3aa: CASSPEGAFYGYTF
j_gene: TRBJ2-5; v_gene: TRBV4-3; CDR3aa: CASSQEVTRETQYF
j_gene: TRBJ2-3; v_gene: TRBV9; CDR3aa: CASSASGRWDTQYF
j_gene: TRBJ2-2; v_gene: TRBV12-5; CDR3aa: CASGLPPSQNTGELFF
j_gene: TRBJ2-7; v_gene: TRBV27; CDR3aa: CASSSLSSARGQSGEQYF
j_gene: TRBJ2-4; v_gene: TRBV3-1/TRBV3-2; CDR3aa: CASSHSSYYPLPKNIQYF
j_gene: TRBJ2-2; v_gene: TRBV19; CDR3aa: CASSLPSGGGELFF
j_gene: TRBJ1-1; v_gene: TRBV5-1; CDR3aa: CASSLGGGVTEAFF
j_gene: TRBJ2-7; v_gene: TRBV18; CDR3aa: CASSPTAAHYEQYF
j_gene: TRBJ1-5; v_gene: TRBV21-1; CDR3aa: CASSRGRRDRYQPQHF
j_gene: TRBJ2-1; v_gene: TRBV10-2; CDR3aa: CASSVLAGVYEQFF
j_gene: TRBJ2-3; v_gene: TRBV2; CDR3aa: CASSIQSHRETDTQYF
j_gene: TRBJ1-5; v_gene: TRBV2; CDR3aa: CASMEGTGSNQPQHF
j_gene: TRBJ2-3; v_gene: TRBV4-3; CDR3aa: CASSPSAGSGRSDTQYF
j_gene: TRBJ2-7; v_gene: TRBV7-9; CDR3aa: CASSLSAGVDEQYF
j_gene: TRBJ2-7; v_gene: TRBV5-1; CDR3aa: CASSFYDRGYYEQYF
j_gene: TRBJ1-3; v_gene: TRBV7-3; CDR3aa: CASSPTGLRSGNTIYF
j_gene: TRBJ1-3; v_gene: TRBV5-1; CDR3aa: CASSEQAGGNTIYF
j_gene: TRBJ2-7; v_gene: TRBV7-8; CDR3aa: CASSFKGAYEQYF
j_gene: TRBJ2-1; v_gene: TRBV9; CDR3aa: CASSLHGAGGDEQFF
j_gene: TRBJ2-7; v_gene: TRBV7-7; CDR3aa: CASSLMRGDEQYF
j_gene: TRBJ1-5; v_gene: TRBV6-5; CDR3aa: CASSPGTVAQPQHF
j_gene: TRBJ2-1; v_gene: TRBV7-2; CDR3aa: CASSLYGTSGGANEQFF
j_gene: TRBJ2-5; v_gene: TRBV13; CDR3aa: CASSLVPYGGAYQETQYF
j_gene: TRBJ1-2; v_gene: TRBV6-5; CDR3aa: CASSPGTANYGYTF
j_gene: TRBJ1-6; v_gene: TRBV11-2; CDR3aa: CASSSTGRSPLHF
j_gene: TRBJ2-1; v_gene: TRBV3-1/TRBV3-2; CDR3aa: CASSRAGAVNNEQFF
j_gene: TRBJ2-1; v_gene: TRBV7-3; CDR3aa: CASSSLPEVYNEQFF
j_gene: TRBJ2-3; v_gene: TRBV2; CDR3aa: CASKSGGGYTDTQYF
j_gene: TRBJ1-5; v_gene: TRBV2; CDR3aa: CASSDRGFQPQHF
j_gene: TRBJ1-6; v_gene: TRBV19; CDR3aa: CASSIGGQGGSPLHF
j_gene: TRBJ1-1; v_gene: TRBV19; CDR3aa: CASSSAGVTEAFF